This entry features one T cell receptor (beta chain) sequence. These data belong to a study of T cell responses to AZD1222 COVID-19 vaccine. Looked up from germline, CDR1 is GTSNPN and CDR2 is SVGIG (reference sequence). Trimming took 1 base from V and 3 from J, leaving 7 bases between them. CDR3 length: 13 residues. Only in-frame clones appear in the TCRdb table, and some are missing; sequencing was by immunoSEQ multiplex PCR. The sample includes 150,000 to 200,000 clones, roughly 91% of them seen just once. The V gene is TRBV30, the J gene TRBJ1-5; a weak D match, TRBD1 (5 bases). This specimen consisted of peripheral blood, obtained 28 days after the second AZD1222 dose. The receptor comes from an adult who received the AZD1222 COVID-19 vaccine. CDR3 in DNA: TGTGCCTGGAGTGCGGGACTCAATCAGCCCCAGCATTTT. Translated: CAWSAGLNQPQHF. The full variable domain, with the rest looked up from reference TRBV30 and TRBJ1-5, is SQTIHQWPATLVQPVGSPLSLECTVEGTSNPNLYWYRQAAGRGLQLLFYSVGIGQISSEVPQNLSASRPQDRQFILSSKKLLLSDSGFYLCAWSAGLNQPQHFGDGTRLSIL.